This passage covers 19 T cell receptor beta chains from one sample sequenced in a study of T cells expressing NK-cell markers. TCRdb re-called the 5' RACE reads and gives one entry per CDR3 protein, without DNA. Its table records over 250,000 distinct CDR3 sequences. The sample comprised blood T cells: a sorted CD56 or NKG2C T cell subset, CD4+ or CD8+ T cells, or bulk PBMC T cells (not recorded which). The receptor source for this set is a woman between 18 and 75 years old in good health.

The chain recombines TRBV12-3 or TRBV12-4 with TRBJ2-7. The CDR3 sequence is 11 residues long. This CDR3 is CASSRAGEQYF.

The chain combines TRBV7-2 with TRBJ2-5; TCRdb calls TRBD2, which cannot be checked without DNA. The CDR3 contains 14 residues. The germline V gene encodes CDR1 SGHTA and CDR2 FQGNSA. Here the CDR3 reads CASSLEGLKETQYF.

The chain recombines TRBV6-1 with TRBJ2-1. The CDR3 sequence is 13 residues long. Germline loops: CDR1 MNHNS, CDR2 SASEGT. The CDR3 spells CASRVAAYNEQFF.

This chain uses TRBV20-1 with TRBJ2-7; TCRdb lists TRBD2, though no DNA is available to test this call. CDR3 size: 16 residues. CDR1 and CDR2 from the germline V gene are DFQATT and SNEGSKA (reference sequence). CDR3 sequence reads: CSARDVGGGRPYEQYF.

The genes are TRBV9 and TRBJ2-1; TCRdb calls TRBD2, which cannot be checked without DNA. Germline V gene lookup returns CDR1 SGDLS and CDR2 YYNGEE. This CDR3 comprises 14 residues. The CDR3: CASSPGRTHNEQFF.

The rearrangement joins TRBV5-1 to TRBJ2-5; no DNA is available, so the TRBD2 call from TCRdb remains unchecked. The CDR3 runs 15 residues. Germline lookup yields CDR1 SGHRS and CDR2 YFSETQ. The CDR3 loop is CASSLTSGGRETQYF. The full variable domain, in which reference TRBV5-1 and TRBJ2-5 provide the parts outside the CDR3, is KAGVTQTPRYLIKTRGQQVTLSCSPISGHRSVSWYQQTPGQGLQFLFEYFSETQRNKGNFPGRFSGRQFSNSRSEMNVSTLELGDSALYLCASSLTSGGRETQYFGPGTRLLVL.

The genes are TRBV6-4 and TRBJ2-5; checking the TCRdb D call of TRBD1 is not possible without DNA. Germline assignment: CDR1 MRHNA and CDR2 SNTAGT. CDR3 length: 13 amino acids. The CDR3 loop reads CASSADSGETQYF.

The chain joins TRBV4-3 to TRBJ1-4; TCRdb's D call, TRBD1, is unchecked because there is no DNA. The CDR3 runs to 16 residues. The germline V gene has CDR1 LGHNA and CDR2 YSLEER. This CDR3 reads CASSQERYGADEKLFF.

This chain joins TRBV20-1 and TRBJ2-7; TCRdb's assignment of TRBD2 cannot be checked, as there is no DNA. The CDR3 extends over 15 amino acids. CDR1 and CDR2 from the germline V gene are DFQATT and SNEGSKA (reference sequence). The CDR3 loop is CSARAPGSGRVEQYF.

The gene calls are TRBV5-1 and TRBJ2-5; TCRdb's D call, TRBD2, is unchecked because there is no DNA. In germline, CDR1 is SGHRS, CDR2 YFSETQ. The CDR3 consists of 19 residues. CDR3 sequence: CASSFLRVAGESYQETQYF.

The chain carries TRBV20-1 and TRBJ2-1; the TCRdb D gene call, TRBD1, has no DNA to confirm it. Germline-derived CDR1 and CDR2 are DFQATT and SNEGSKA (reference sequence). CDR3 length: 13 amino acids. The CDR3 spells CSAREGGVVEQFF.

The V gene is TRBV7-2, the J gene TRBJ2-5. The CDR3 contains 14 residues. Germline V gene data show CDR1 as SGHTA and CDR2 as FQGNSA. The CDR3 loop is CASSLSVFQETQYF. Supplemented by reference TRBV7-2 and TRBJ2-5, the full variable domain reads GAGVSQSPSNKVTEKGKDVELRCDPISGHTALYWYRQSLGQGLEFLIYFQGNSAPDKSGLPSDRFSAERTGGSVSTLTIQRTQQEDSAVYLCASSLSVFQETQYFGPGTRLLVL.

The rearrangement uses TRBV19 and TRBJ2-1; lacking DNA, the TRBD1 call made by TCRdb goes unchecked. The germline V gene has CDR1 LNHDA and CDR2 SQIVND (reference sequence). This CDR3 region has 16 residues. CDR3 in amino acids: CASSRTDLHFYNEQFF. Combining the CDR3 with reference TRBV19 and TRBJ2-1 gives the whole variable domain DGGITQSPKYLFRKEGQNVTLSCEQNLNHDAMYWYRQDPGQGLRLIYYSQIVNDFQKGDIAEGYSVSREKKESFPLTVTSAQKNPTAFYLCASSRTDLHFYNEQFFGPGTRLTVL.

Here the CDR3 reads CASSVKGDTGELFF. The chain employs TRBV5-4 and TRBJ2-2; TCRdb selects TRBD1, and the lack of DNA leaves this call unchecked. This CDR3 has 14 residues. Germline CDR1 SGHNT, CDR2 YYREEE (reference sequence).

The chain uses TRBV5-1 and TRBJ2-2; TCRdb's D call, TRBD2, is unchecked because there is no DNA. The CDR3 sequence is 16 residues long. Germline V gives CDR1 SGHRS, CDR2 YFSETQ. The CDR3 loop is CASSGLAGALPGELFF.

V gene TRBV4-3 combines with J gene TRBJ1-3; TCRdb returns TRBD1, unconfirmable since there is no DNA. The CDR3 contains 18 residues. Germline CDR1 and CDR2: LGHNA and YSLEER. CDR3 residues: CASSQVRSGAGAGNTIYF.

This chain joins TRBV7-2 and TRBJ1-4. The CDR3 covers 14 residues. Germline V gene sequence: CDR1 SGHTA, CDR2 FQGNSA. The CDR3 sequence: CASSLAGSNEKLFF.

The chain joins TRBV20-1 to TRBJ2-2; TCRdb lists TRBD2, though no DNA is available to test this call. CDR1 DFQATT and CDR2 SNEGSKA come from the germline V gene (reference sequence). The CDR3 loop spans 14 amino acids. CDR3 sequence reads: CSANSGWDTRELFF.

This chain links TRBV20-1 with TRBJ2-7; TCRdb's assignment of TRBD2 cannot be checked, as there is no DNA. CDR1 is DFQATT, CDR2 SNEGSKA, per germline (reference sequence). CDR3 length: 13 residues. CDR3: CSVGTSVGYEQYF.